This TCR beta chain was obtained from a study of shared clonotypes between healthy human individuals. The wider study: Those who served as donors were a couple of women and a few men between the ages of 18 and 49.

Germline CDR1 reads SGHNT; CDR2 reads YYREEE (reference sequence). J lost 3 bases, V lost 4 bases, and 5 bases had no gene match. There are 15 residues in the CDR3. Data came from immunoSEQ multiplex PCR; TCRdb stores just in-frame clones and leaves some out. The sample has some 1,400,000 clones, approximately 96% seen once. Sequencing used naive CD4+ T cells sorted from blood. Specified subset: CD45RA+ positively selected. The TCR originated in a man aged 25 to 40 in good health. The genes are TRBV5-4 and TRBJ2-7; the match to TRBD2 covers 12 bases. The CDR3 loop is CASSQGLAGIYEQYF. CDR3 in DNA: TGTGCCAGCAGCCAAGGACTAGCGGGAATCTACGAGCAGTACTTC.